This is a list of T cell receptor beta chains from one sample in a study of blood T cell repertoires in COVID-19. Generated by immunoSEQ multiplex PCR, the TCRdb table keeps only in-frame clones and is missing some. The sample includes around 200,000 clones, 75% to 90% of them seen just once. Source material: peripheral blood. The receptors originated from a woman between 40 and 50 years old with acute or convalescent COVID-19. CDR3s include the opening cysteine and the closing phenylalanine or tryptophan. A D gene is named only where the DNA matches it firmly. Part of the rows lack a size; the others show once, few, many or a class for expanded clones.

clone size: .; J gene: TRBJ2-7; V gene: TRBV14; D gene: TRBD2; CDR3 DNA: TGTGCCAGCAGCCTGGGGACTAGCGGGGGGCCCCTTTCGATTCTCGAGCAGTACTTC; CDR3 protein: CASSLGTSGGPLSILEQYF
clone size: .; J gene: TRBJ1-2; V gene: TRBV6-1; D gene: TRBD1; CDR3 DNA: TGTGCCAGCAGTGAATCCTGGGGACAGGGCTATGGCTACACCTTC; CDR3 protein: CASSESWGQGYGYTF
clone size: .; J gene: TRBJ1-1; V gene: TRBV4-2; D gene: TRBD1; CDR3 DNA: TGTGCCAGCAGCCAAGCCCTACGACAGGGTGACCACACTGAAGCTTTCTTT; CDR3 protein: CASSQALRQGDHTEAFF
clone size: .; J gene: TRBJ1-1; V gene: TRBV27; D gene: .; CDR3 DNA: TGTGCCACCTCAGGCCGCCTTGAAGCTTTCTTT; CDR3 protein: CATSGRLEAFF
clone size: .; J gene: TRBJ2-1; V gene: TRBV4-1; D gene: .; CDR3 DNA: TGCGCCAGCAGCCAAGAGGCCCAGCGGGATGAGCAGTTCTTC; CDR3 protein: CASSQEAQRDEQFF
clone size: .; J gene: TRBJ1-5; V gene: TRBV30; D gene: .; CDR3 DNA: TGTGCCTGGAGCGGGTTCAATAGCAATCAGCCCCAGCATTTT; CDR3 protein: CAWSGFNSNQPQHF
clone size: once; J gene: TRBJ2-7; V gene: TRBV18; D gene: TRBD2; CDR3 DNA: TGTGCCAGCTCACCCCTGGGGACTAGCCCGGCCGGTGGCGAGCAGTACTTC; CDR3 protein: CASSPLGTSPAGGEQYF
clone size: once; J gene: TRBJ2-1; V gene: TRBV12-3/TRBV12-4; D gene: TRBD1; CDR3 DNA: TGTGCCAGCAGTTCCGGGACAGCGCCGTTCTTC; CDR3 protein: CASSSGTAPFF
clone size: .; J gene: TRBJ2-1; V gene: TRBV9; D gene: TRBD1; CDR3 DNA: TGTGCCAGCAGTCCAGGACAGGGTGCTCTTGAGCAGTTCTTC; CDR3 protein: CASSPGQGALEQFF
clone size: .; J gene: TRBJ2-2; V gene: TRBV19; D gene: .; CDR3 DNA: TGTGCCAGTACGACTCTCGCCTCCACCGGGGAGCTGTTTTTT; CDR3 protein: CASTTLASTGELFF
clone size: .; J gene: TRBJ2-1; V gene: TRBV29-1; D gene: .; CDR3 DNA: TGCAGCGTAGACAGGACGAGGTACAATGAGCAGTTCTTC; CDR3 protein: CSVDRTRYNEQFF
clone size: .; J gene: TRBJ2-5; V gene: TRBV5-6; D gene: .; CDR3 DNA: TGTGCCAGCAGCCGTGGAGGGGAGACCCAGTACTTC; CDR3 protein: CASSRGGETQYF
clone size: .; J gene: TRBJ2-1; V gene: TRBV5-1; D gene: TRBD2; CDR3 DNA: TGCGCCAGCAGCCGGGGGGATCTAGGCAATGAGCAGTTCTTC; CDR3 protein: CASSRGDLGNEQFF
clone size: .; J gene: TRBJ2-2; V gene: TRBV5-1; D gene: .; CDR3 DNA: TGCGCCAGCAGCTTGCAAGCCGCAACGAACACCGGGGAGCTGTTTTTT; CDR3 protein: CASSLQAATNTGELFF
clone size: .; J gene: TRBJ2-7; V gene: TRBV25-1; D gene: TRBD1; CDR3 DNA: TGTGCCAGCAGTGATCCCGCCTTCGGACAGGGATTTTGCGAGCAGTACTTC; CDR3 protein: CASSDPAFGQGFCEQYF
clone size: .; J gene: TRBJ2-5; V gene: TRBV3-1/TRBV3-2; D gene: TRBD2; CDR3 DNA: TGTGCCAGCAGCCGTCGCGGGGGGGGCCTTTGGGAGACCCAGTACTTC; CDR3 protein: CASSRRGGGLWETQYF
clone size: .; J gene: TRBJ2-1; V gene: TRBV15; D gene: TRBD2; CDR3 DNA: TGTGCCACCAGCAGAGATGTGTGGCTAGCGGGGGTCAATGAGCAGTTCTTC; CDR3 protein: CATSRDVWLAGVNEQFF
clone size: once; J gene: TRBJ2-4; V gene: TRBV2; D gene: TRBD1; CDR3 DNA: TGTGCCAGCAGTGAAAGAATTGGACAGGGGAACATTCAGTACTTC; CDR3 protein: CASSERIGQGNIQYF
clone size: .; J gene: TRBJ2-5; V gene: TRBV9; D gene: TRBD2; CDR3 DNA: TGTGCCAGCAGCGTAACGGGAACAAAGCGGGGAGAGACCCAGTACTTC; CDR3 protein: CASSVTGTKRGETQYF
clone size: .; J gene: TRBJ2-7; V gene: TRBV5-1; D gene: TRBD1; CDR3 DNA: TGCGCCAGCAGCTTTAGGACAGGGGATTCTTACGAGCAGTACTTC; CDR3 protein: CASSFRTGDSYEQYF
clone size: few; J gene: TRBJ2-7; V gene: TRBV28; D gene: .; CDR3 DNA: TGTGCCAGCAGCTTGGGCGGGAACCGCCCTGGGGAGCAGTACTTC; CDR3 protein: CASSLGGNRPGEQYF
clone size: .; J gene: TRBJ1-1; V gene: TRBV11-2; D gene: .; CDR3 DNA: TGTGCCAGCAGCTTCCTCGGACAGGAAGCTTTCTTT; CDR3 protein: CASSFLGQEAFF
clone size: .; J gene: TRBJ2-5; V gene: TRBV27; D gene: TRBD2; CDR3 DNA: TGTGCCAGCAGTCCATCCGGGACTAGTAAAGAGACCCAGTACTTC; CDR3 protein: CASSPSGTSKETQYF
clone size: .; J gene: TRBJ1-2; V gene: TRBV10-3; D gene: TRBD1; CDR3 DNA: TGTGCCACAACAGGGGAGAGAGGAGGCTACACCTTC; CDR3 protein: CATTGERGGYTF
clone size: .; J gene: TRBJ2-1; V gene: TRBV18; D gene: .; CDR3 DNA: TGTGCCAGCTCACCACGGGAGGCCCCAAGCTCCTACAATGAGCAGTTCTTC; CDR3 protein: CASSPREAPSSYNEQFF
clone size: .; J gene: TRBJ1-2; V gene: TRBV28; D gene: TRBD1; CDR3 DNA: TGTGCCAGCAGAACACAGTCCAGGGGGGGCTACACCTTC; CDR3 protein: CASRTQSRGGYTF
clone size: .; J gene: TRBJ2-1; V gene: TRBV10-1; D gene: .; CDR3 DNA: TGCGCCAGCAGTGAGGGGTTATTGCGGGATCGAGGAAATGAGCAGTTCTTC; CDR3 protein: CASSEGLLRDRGNEQFF
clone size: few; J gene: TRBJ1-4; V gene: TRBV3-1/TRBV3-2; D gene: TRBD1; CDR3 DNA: TGTGCCAGCAGCCATGCAGACAGGGGGCCTGAAAAACTGTTTTTT; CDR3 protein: CASSHADRGPEKLFF
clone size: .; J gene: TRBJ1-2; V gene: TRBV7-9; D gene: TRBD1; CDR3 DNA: TGTGCCAGCAGCCAGGGACAGATCTACACCTTC; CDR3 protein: CASSQGQIYTF
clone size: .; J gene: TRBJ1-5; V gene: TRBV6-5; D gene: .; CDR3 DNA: TGTGCCAGCGCGAAGGGGATCAATCAGCCCCAGCATTTT; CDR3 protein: CASAKGINQPQHF
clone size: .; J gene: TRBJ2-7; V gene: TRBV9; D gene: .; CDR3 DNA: TGTGCCAGCAGCGTGCCGGTCCTCCCTTCCCCTTACGAGCAGTACTTC; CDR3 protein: CASSVPVLPSPYEQYF
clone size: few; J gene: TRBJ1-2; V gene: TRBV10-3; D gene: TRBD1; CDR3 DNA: TGTGCCATCAGAGACTCAACCACAGGGGTTGCGGTCGATGGCTACACCTTC; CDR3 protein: CAIRDSTTGVAVDGYTF
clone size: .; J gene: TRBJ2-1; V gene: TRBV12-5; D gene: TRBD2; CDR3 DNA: TGTGCTAGTGGGACTAGCGGGGGGGCCCAGCAGTTCTTC; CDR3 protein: CASGTSGGAQQFF
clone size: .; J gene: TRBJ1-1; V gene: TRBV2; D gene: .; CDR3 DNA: TGTGCCTACAGCGGGGGGAACACTGAAGCTTTCTTT; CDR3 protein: CAYSGGNTEAFF
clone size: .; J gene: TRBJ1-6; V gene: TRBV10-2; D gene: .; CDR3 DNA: TGCGCCAGTAGCGGGGGCGACGATTCACCCCTCCACTTT; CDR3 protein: CASSGGDDSPLHF
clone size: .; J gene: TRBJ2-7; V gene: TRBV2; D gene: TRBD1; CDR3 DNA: TGTGCCACCAGGGACAGGGGATACGAGCAGTACTTC; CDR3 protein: CATRDRGYEQYF
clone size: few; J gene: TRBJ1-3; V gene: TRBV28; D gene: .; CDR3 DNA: TGTGCCAGCAGTTTTCCTTGGGCCTCTGGAAACACCATATATTTT; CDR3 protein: CASSFPWASGNTIYF
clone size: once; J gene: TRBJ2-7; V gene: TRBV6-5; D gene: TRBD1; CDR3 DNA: TGTGCCAGCAGTTCCTCCCGAGGACAGGGCACGGGCGAGCAGTACTTC; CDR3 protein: CASSSSRGQGTGEQYF
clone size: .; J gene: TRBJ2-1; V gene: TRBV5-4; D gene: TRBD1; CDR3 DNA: TGTGCCAGCAGCATTAGGCAGGGGGCACCCTACAATGAGCAGTTCTTC; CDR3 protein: CASSIRQGAPYNEQFF
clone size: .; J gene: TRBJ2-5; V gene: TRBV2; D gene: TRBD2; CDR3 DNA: TGTGCCAGCTCGCGGGGGGGCTGGGAGACCCAGTACTTC; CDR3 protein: CASSRGGWETQYF
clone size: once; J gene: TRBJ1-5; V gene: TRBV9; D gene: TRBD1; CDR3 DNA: TGTGCCAGCAGCCGGGACAGGGGAGATCAGCCCCAGCATTTT; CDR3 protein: CASSRDRGDQPQHF
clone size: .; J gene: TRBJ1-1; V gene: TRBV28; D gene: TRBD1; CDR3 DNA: TGTGCCAGCAGGGTCCAGGGGGCGAACACTGAAGCTTTCTTT; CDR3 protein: CASRVQGANTEAFF
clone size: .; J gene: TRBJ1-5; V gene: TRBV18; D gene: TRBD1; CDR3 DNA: TGTGCCAGCTCACCTACCGGGACAGCAGATCAGCCCCAGCATTTT; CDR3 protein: CASSPTGTADQPQHF
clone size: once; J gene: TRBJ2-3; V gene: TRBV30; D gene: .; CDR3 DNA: TGTGCCTGGAGTAAGGAGTTTGATACGCAGTATTTT; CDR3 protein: CAWSKEFDTQYF
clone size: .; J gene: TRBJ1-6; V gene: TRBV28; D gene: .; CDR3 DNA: TGTGCCAGCAGGACAAATTCACCCCTCCACTTT; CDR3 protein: CASRTNSPLHF
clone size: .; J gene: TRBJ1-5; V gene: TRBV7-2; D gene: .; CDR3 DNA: TGTGCCAGCAGCCCCGGGGGTGGGGGAAAACAGCCCCAGCATTTT; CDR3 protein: CASSPGGGGKQPQHF
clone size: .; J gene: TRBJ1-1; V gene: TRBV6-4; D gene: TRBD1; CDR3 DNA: TGTGCCAGCAGCCGATCGACAGGGAAAACTGAAGCTTTCTTT; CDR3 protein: CASSRSTGKTEAFF
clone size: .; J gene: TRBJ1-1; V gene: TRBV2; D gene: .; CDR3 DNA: TGTGCCAGCAGTGATCGGGGCACTGAAGCTTTCTTT; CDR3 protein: CASSDRGTEAFF
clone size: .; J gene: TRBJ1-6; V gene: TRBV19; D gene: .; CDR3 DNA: TGTGCCAGTAGTTTCCGGGATTCACCCCTCCACTTT; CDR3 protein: CASSFRDSPLHF